These 27 T cell receptor beta chains share one sample of origin, sequenced in a study of blood T cells in healthy people across ages. Through a sample-barcoded 5' primer and a J-beta primer mix, a second PCR was run for 7 to 11 cycles. MiXCR, run by TCRdb on the 5' RACE reads, gives a single entry per CDR3 protein. The profile shows just under 900,000 distinct CDR3 sequences, about 28% of them singletons. Source material: blood. The origin of the receptors is a woman of 80 years or more in good health.

At least ten counts were recorded for this clonotype. The V and J genes are TRBV21-1 and TRBJ2-3. TRBV21-1 is a pseudogene segment. CDR3 length: 18 amino acids. CDR3 nucleotides: TGTGCCAGCAGCCTTACTTGGGTTATAATCTGGAGCACAGATACGCAGTATTTT. This encodes CASSLTWVIIWSTDTQYF.

The CDR3 loop is CASSRSGAAETQYF. The CDR3 nucleotides are TGTGCCAGCAGCCGCTCAGGGGCTGCAGAGACCCAGTACTTC. V is TRBV9 and J is TRBJ2-5, with D possibly matching TRBD1 (6 bases). This CDR3 is built from 14 residues. V was clipped by 4 bases and J by 4 bases, with 14 bases between them. Germline CDR1 reads SGDLS; CDR2 reads YYNGEE.

This clonotype was seen repeatedly, ten times or more. The chain carries TRBV7-2 and TRBJ2-6; TRBD1 aligns across 9 bases. V trimming: 2 bases; J trimming: 12 bases; junction bases outside the gene matches: 8. This CDR3 has 15 amino acids. The germline CDR1 and CDR2 sequences are SGHTA and FQGNSA. CDR3 protein: CASSLLQGADAVLTF. The CDR3 nucleotides read TGTGCCAGCAGCTTATTACAGGGGGCGGATGCCGTCCTGACTTTC.

V and J are TRBV11-2 and TRBJ1-6, with D possibly matching TRBD1 (5 bases). The CDR3 totals 15 residues. The V end lost 0 bases, the J end lost 6 bases, and 9 bases lay between the germline ends. The V gene's germline CDR1 is SGHAT and CDR2 FQNNGV. CDR3 protein: CASSLDMQGNSPLHF. DNA of the CDR3: TGTGCCAGCAGCTTAGATATGCAGGGTAATTCACCCCTCCACTTT.

With respect to this clonotype: This may be a read error: a much more frequent sequence differs by one nucleotide. J is TRBJ2-5 and V is TRBV3-1, with 8 bases matching TRBD1. The DNA matches TRBJ2-7 better at its end, which makes the J call doubtful. CDR3 length: 13 residues. Germline V CDR1 and CDR2: LGHDT, YNNKEL (reference sequence). CDR3 amino acids: CASQGAPHYEQYF. The CDR3 nucleotides are TGTGCCAGCCAGGGGGCTCCTCACTACGAGCAGTACTTC.

About this clonotype: Being one base from a much bigger clone, this may be a read error. The V gene is TRBV6-2 or TRBV6-3, the J gene TRBJ1-2; D unclear. Germline-derived CDR1 and CDR2 are MNHEY and SVGEGT. The CDR3 runs to 12 residues. CDR3 DNA sequence: TGTGCCAGCAGTTACGGCAACTATCGCTACACCTTC. It encodes CASSYGNYRYTF.

Note on this clonotype: Given a much more abundant clone one base away, this may be a read error. This chain uses TRBV7-8 with TRBJ2-5; the match to TRBD2 covers 7 bases. Germline trimming cut 3 bases from V and 0 bases from J; bases unmatched to any gene: 4. The CDR3 runs to 15 residues. CDR1 and CDR2 from the germline V gene are SGHVS and FQNEAQ. CDR3 sequence (DNA): TGTGCCAGCAGCTTCCGCGGGAGTAACCAAGAGACCCAGTACTTC. It translates to CASSFRGSNQETQYF.

The chain recombines TRBV20-1 with TRBJ1-1, with a weak D call TRBD1 (6 bases). Germline V lookup: CDR1 DFQATT, CDR2 SNEGSKA (reference sequence). V was trimmed by 6 bases and J by 5 bases, leaving 22 bases between them. This CDR3 has 15 residues. The CDR3 DNA reads as TGCAGTGCCACTCCTATACAGGGAGGTGGAACTGAAGCTTTCTTT. It specifies CSATPIQGGGTEAFF.

This clonotype was picked up many times. The V call is TRBV10-3, the J call TRBJ2-1; 12 positions agree with TRBD2. The V and J ends lost 3 bases and 10 bases, in that order; junction bases with no gene match: 10. The CDR3 covers 16 residues. CDR1 and CDR2 (germline): ENHRY, SYGVKD. The CDR3 protein is CAISDQTSGGGKEQFF. DNA for the CDR3: TGTGCCATCAGTGACCAGACTAGCGGGGGTGGTAAGGAGCAGTTCTTC.

The sample holds many counts of this clonotype. The chain is built from TRBV5-1 and TRBJ2-5; no definite D call. The CDR3 loop spans 14 amino acids. The V end lost 0 bases, the J end lost 2 bases, and 8 bases lay between the germline ends. Germline-derived CDR1 and CDR2 are SGHRS and YFSETQ. The CDR3: CASSLGSTQETQYF. DNA of the CDR3: TGCGCCAGCAGCTTGGGGAGTACGCAAGAGACCCAGTACTTC.

This clonotype was seen at least ten times. The V gene is TRBV20-1, the J gene TRBJ2-6, with 10 bases aligning to TRBD1. The V gene's germline CDR1 is DFQATT and CDR2 SNEGSKA (reference sequence). The CDR3 has 16 residues. Trimming at V came to 3 bases and at J to 0 bases, leaving 2 bases not matched to a gene. CDR3 amino acids: CSARGQGSSGANVLTF. The CDR3 coding sequence is TGCAGTGCTAGGGGACAGGGGAGCTCTGGGGCCAACGTCCTGACTTTC.

As for this clonotype: A read error may explain this, as a much larger clone is one base away. The V gene is TRBV5-1, the J gene TRBJ2-5; 7 positions agree with TRBD1. Germline assignment: CDR1 SGHRS and CDR2 YFSETQ. This CDR3 region has 14 residues. DNA for the CDR3: TGCGCCAGCAGCTTCCAAGACAGGGCGGAGACCCGGTACTTC. Protein: CASSFQDRAETRYF.

Comment on this clonotype: One base away lies a much larger clone, so this may be a sequencing read error. The chain links TRBV5-1 to TRBJ1-2; TRBD1 aligns across 7 bases. Per the germline V gene, CDR1 is SGHRS and CDR2 is YFSETQ. The CDR3 covers 15 residues. This CDR3 reads CAGSYTGVRAYGYTF. CDR3 bases: TGCGCCGGCAGCTACACAGGGGTTCGGGCCTATGGCTACACCTTC.

The chain couples TRBV3-1 to TRBJ2-5; 8 bases line up with TRBD2. CDR3 length: 18 residues. The V gene end was trimmed by 6 bases and the J gene end by 4 bases; junction bases not matched to a gene: 19. Germline CDR1 reads LGHDT; CDR2 reads YNNKEL (reference sequence). The CDR3 DNA is TGTGCCAGCAGTCGCCAGGCACTAGCGGTGGCCCGGGGAGAGACCCAGTACTTC. Translating it yields CASSRQALAVARGETQYF.

Many counts were recorded for this clonotype. This chain links TRBV7-6 with TRBJ2-3, with 7 nucleotides matching TRBD1. Germline loops: CDR1 SGHVS, CDR2 FNYEAQ. Unmatched junction bases numbered 12, after V lost 4 bases and J lost 5 bases. The CDR3 sequence is 16 residues long. CDR3 sequence reads: CASSSPPGQREDTQYF. The DNA for the CDR3 is TGTGCCAGCAGCTCGCCGCCGGGACAGAGGGAAGATACGCAGTATTTT.

This clonotype has at least ten counts. The V and J genes are TRBV18 and TRBJ2-7; 7 bases are a match to TRBD1. The end of the DNA is better explained by TRBJ2-5, so the J call may be wrong. Germline V CDR1 and CDR2: KGHSH, LQKENI. The CDR3 runs to 15 residues. The chain's CDR3 is CASSLSQGIEVTQYF. The CDR3 DNA follows: TGTGCCAGCTCACTTTCACAGGGGATCGAGGTGACCCAGTACTTC.

This clonotype has ten or more counts. The chain carries TRBV5-6 and TRBJ1-2; 8 nucleotides match TRBD1. CDR3 size: 16 residues. J was trimmed by 2 bases and V by 4 bases; bases with no gene match: 10. Germline lookup yields CDR1 SGHDT and CDR2 YYEEEE. CDR3 in amino acids: CASSLPPGQANYGYTF. As DNA, the CDR3 is TGTGCCAGCAGCCTTCCACCGGGACAGGCGAACTATGGCTACACCTTC.

This clonotype was recorded at least ten times. The gene calls are TRBV30 and TRBJ2-3, with 10 bases identical to TRBD1. Trimming removed 4 bases from V and 5 bases from J; junction bases left unmatched: 6. Germline CDR1 GTSNPN, CDR2 SVGIG (reference sequence). This CDR3 has 14 residues. CDR3 amino acids: CAWNRDRGVDTQYF. DNA of the CDR3: TGTGCCTGGAATAGGGACAGGGGTGTAGATACGCAGTATTTT. Together with reference TRBV30 and TRBJ2-3, the CDR3 gives the full variable domain: SQTIHQWPATLVQPVGSPLSLECTVEGTSNPNLYWYRQAAGRGLQLLFYSVGIGQISSEVPQNLSASRPQDRQFILSSKKLLLSDSGFYLCAWNRDRGVDTQYFGPGTRLTVL.

In DNA, the CDR3 is TGTGCCAGCAGGCAGGACGCTGGACTAGCGGGGGGCAATGAGCAGTTCTTC. Amino acid sequence: CASRQDAGLAGGNEQFF. This chain uses TRBV4-2 with TRBJ2-1; 14 positions match TRBD2. From germline, CDR1 is LGHNA and CDR2 YNFKEQ. This CDR3 is 17 amino acids long. V shed 6 bases, J shed 6 bases, and the junction held 10 bases outside the gene matches.

The chain carries TRBV30 and TRBJ1-5; 7 nucleotides agree with TRBD1. Per the germline V gene, CDR1 is GTSNPN and CDR2 is SVGIG (reference sequence). The CDR3 is 13 residues long. V shed 5 bases, J shed 2 bases, and the junction held 3 bases outside the gene matches. CDR3 DNA sequence: TGTGCCTGGGCCCAGGGGGGCAATCAGCCCCAGCATTTT. The encoded protein is CAWAQGGNQPQHF.

This clonotype was recorded many times. V is TRBV12-3 or TRBV12-4 and J is TRBJ2-3; the D call may be TRBD1 or TRBD2 (5 bases each). Trimming shortened V by 2 bases and J by 12 bases, and 12 bases separated the two germline ends. The CDR3 sequence is 12 residues long. This CDR3 reads CASSLSGSRQYF. In nucleotides, the CDR3 is TGTGCCAGCAGTTTATCAGGGAGCCGACAGTATTTT.

About this clonotype itself: Just one base apart from a much larger clone, this may be a read error. The chain has TRBV5-1 and TRBJ2-1; D gene uncertain. Between the trimmed V and J ends, which lost 0 bases and 0 bases, there was a span of 10 bases. The CDR3 is 16 amino acids. From germline, CDR1 is SGHRS and CDR2 YFSETQ. Here the CDR3 DNA reads TGCGCCAGCAGCTTGGATCCGAGTGGCTCCTACAATGAGCAGTTCTTC. Protein product: CASSLDPSGSYNEQFF.

The table lists this clonotype with many counts. The V and J genes are TRBV20-1 and TRBJ1-5; no reliable D call. Germline-derived CDR1 and CDR2 are DFQATT and SNEGSKA (reference sequence). V lost 3 bases and J lost 1, with 10 bases in between. The CDR3 spans 14 residues. This CDR3 reads CSARSDTSNQPQHF. DNA of the CDR3: TGCAGTGCTAGGTCTGACACAAGCAATCAGCCCCAGCATTTT.

This chain links TRBV20-1 with TRBJ2-5, with D possibly matching TRBD2 (6 bases). This CDR3 comprises 13 residues. V dropped 5 bases and J dropped 4 bases, with 14 bases sitting between them. The germline gives CDR1 DFQATT, CDR2 SNEGSKA (reference sequence). CDR3 amino acids: CSAGVGGSETQYF. CDR3 coding DNA: TGCAGTGCTGGAGTTGGGGGGTCAGAGACCCAGTACTTC.

CDR3 amino acids: CSASGQGAPNEQYF. In nucleotides, the CDR3 is TGCAGTGCTAGCGGACAGGGGGCACCCAATGAGCAGTACTTC. The chain has TRBV20-1 and TRBJ2-1; 11 nucleotides align to TRBD1. Matching the DNA end better, TRBJ2-7 makes the J call doubtful. CDR1 is DFQATT, CDR2 SNEGSKA, per germline (reference sequence). This CDR3 region has 14 residues.

This clonotype was recorded many times. The chain combines TRBV20-1 with TRBJ2-3; 10 positions match TRBD1. The length of the CDR3 is 14 residues. Per germline, CDR1 DFQATT and CDR2 SNEGSKA (reference sequence). V gave up 5 bases and J gave up 4 bases; unmatched junction bases: 6. The CDR3 region is CSAGGTGVPDTQYF. In DNA, the CDR3 is TGCAGTGCTGGGGGGACAGGGGTTCCAGATACGCAGTATTTT.

J is TRBJ2-5 and V is TRBV25-1, with D possibly matching TRBD1 (5 bases). From germline, CDR1 is MGHDK and CDR2 SYGVNS. The CDR3 totals 15 residues. Trimming removed 1 base at V and 5 bases at J, with 14 bases between. The DNA for the CDR3 is TGTGCCAGCAGTGAATGTAGAAGGGGATGGGAGACCCAGTACTTC. It codes for CASSECRRGWETQYF.